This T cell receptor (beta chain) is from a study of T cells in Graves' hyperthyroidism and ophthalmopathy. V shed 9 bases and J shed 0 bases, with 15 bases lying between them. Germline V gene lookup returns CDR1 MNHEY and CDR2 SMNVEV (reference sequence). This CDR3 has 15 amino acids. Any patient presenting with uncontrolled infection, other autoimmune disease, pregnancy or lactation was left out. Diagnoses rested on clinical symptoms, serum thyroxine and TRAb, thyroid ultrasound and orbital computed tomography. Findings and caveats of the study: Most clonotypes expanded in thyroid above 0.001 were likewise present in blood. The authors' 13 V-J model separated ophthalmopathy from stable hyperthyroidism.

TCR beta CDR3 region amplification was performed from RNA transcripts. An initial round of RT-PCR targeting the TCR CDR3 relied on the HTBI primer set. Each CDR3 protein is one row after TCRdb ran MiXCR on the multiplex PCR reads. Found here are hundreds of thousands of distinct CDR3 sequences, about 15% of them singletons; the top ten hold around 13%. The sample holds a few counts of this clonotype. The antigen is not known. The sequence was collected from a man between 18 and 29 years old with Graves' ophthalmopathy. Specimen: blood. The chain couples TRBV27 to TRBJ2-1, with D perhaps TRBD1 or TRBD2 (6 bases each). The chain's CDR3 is CASNRGGSSYNEQFF. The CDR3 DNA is TGTGCCAGTAACCGAGGGGGGAGCTCCTACAATGAGCAGTTCTTC.